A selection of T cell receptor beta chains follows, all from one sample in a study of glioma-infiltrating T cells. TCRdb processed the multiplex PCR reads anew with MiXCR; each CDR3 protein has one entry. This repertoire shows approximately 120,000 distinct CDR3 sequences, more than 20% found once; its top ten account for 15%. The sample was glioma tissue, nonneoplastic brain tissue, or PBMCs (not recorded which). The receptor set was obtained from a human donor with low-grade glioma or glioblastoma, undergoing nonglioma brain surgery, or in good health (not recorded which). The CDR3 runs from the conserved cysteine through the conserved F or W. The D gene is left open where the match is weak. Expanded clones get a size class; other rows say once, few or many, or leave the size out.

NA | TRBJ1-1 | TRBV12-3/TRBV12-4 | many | CASSPQGMRTEAFF | TGTGCCAGCAGTCCCCAGGGTATGAGGACTGAAGCTTTCTTT
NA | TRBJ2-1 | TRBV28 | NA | CASSSLHRATYNEQFF | TGTGCCAGCAGCTCCCTTCACAGGGCAACCTACAATGAGCAGTTCTTC
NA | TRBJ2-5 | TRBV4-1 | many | CASSLRRGVGQETQYF | TGCGCCAGCAGCTTACGAAGGGGGGTAGGACAAGAGACCCAGTACTTC
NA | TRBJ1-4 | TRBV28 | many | CASSPRIATNEKLFF | TGTGCCAGCAGCCCCAGAATTGCAACTAATGAAAAACTGTTTTTT
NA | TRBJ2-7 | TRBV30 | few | CAWSVTGNEQYF | TGTGCCTGGAGTGTAACCGGGAACGAGCAGTACTTC
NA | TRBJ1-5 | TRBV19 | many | CASSIKRNQPQHF | TGTGCCAGTAGTATTAAAAGGAATCAGCCCCAGCATTTT
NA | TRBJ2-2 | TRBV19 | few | CASSMGQGWAGELFF | TGTGCCAGTAGTATGGGGCAGGGGTGGGCCGGGGAGCTGTTTTTT
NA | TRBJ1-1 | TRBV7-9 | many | CASSLGTVNTEAFF | TGTGCCAGCAGCTTGGGGACGGTGAACACTGAAGCTTTCTTT
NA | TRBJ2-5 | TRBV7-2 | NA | CASSLAWWKIAAGTEETQYF | TGTGCCAGCAGCTTGGCGTGGTGGAAAATAGCGGCTGGAACGGAAGAGACCCAGTACTTC
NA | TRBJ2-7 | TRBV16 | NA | CASNPSRGDSREQYF | TGTGCCAGCAACCCGTCAAGGGGGGATAGCCGCGAGCAGTACTTC
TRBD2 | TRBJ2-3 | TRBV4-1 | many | CASSQDPPGRATDTQYF | TGCGCCAGCAGCCAAGATCCTCCGGGGAGGGCCACAGATACGCAGTATTTT
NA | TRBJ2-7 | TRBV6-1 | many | CASTRTDHYYEQYF | TGTGCCAGCACCCGGACAGACCACTACTACGAGCAGTACTTC
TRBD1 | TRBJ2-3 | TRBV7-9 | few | CASSFPPGQERGTQYF | TGTGCCAGCAGCTTCCCGCCGGGACAGGAACGTGGTACGCAGTATTTT
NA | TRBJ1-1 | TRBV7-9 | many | CASSLTTEAFF | TGTGCCAGCAGCTTAACGACTGAAGCTTTCTTT
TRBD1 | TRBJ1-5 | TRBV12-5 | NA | CASCLVSLHRGGQPQHF | TGTGCTAGTTGTTTGGTATCTCTCCACCGAGGGGGCCAGCCCCAGCATTTT
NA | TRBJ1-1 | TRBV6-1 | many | CASSEPREAFF | TGTGCCAGCAGCGAGCCAAGGGAAGCTTTCTTT
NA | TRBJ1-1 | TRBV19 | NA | CASGIIPPENTEAFF | TGTGCCAGTGGTATAATCCCGCCCGAGAACACTGAAGCTTTCTTT
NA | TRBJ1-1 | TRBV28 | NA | CARTTPGEGWGTEAFF | TGTGCCAGAACCACCCCCGGGGAAGGGTGGGGAACTGAAGCTTTCTTT
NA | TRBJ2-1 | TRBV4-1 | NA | CASSRHPTYNEQFF | TGCGCCAGCAGCCGACACCCGACATACAATGAGCAGTTCTTC
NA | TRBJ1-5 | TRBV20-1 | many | CSALDTFRNQPQHF | TGCAGTGCGCTTGACACGTTCCGCAATCAGCCCCAGCATTTT
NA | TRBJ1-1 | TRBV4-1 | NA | CASSLSLNTEAFF | TGCGCCAGCAGCCTGTCCCTGAACACTGAAGCTTTCTTT
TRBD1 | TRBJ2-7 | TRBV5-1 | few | CASSLGHPGQGFTGEQYF | TGCGCCAGCAGCTTGGGCCACCCGGGACAGGGATTCACGGGGGAGCAGTACTTC
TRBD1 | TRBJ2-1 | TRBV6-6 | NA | CASSYSGQGVDEQPF | TGTGCCAGCAGTTACTCGGGACAGGGGGTTGATGAGCAGCCCTTC
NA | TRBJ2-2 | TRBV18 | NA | CASSTRDGQFF | TGTGCCAGCTCTACACGGGACGGGCAGTTTTTT
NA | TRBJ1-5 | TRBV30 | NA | CAWSVEQINQPQHF | TGTGCCTGGAGTGTGGAACAGATTAATCAGCCCCAGCATTTT
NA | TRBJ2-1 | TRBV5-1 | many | CASSIAVDSYNEQFF | TGCGCCAGCAGCATAGCGGTTGACTCCTACAATGAGCAGTTCTTC
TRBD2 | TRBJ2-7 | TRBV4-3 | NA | CASSQELAGSFSYEQYF | TGCGCCAGCAGCCAAGAACTAGCGGGATCCTTCTCCTACGAGCAGTACTTC
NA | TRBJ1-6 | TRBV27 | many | CASRQERSPLHF | TGTGCCAGCAGACAGGAGCGGTCACCCCTCCACTTT
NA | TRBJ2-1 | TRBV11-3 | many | CASSTTAGSEQFF | TGTGCCAGCAGCACCACTGCCGGTAGTGAGCAGTTCTTC